These 30 T cell receptor beta chains share one sample of origin, sequenced in a study of cytomegalovirus exposure and HLA in healthy donors (dated by TCRdb to 2015 to 2018). Library generation was performed with the immunoSEQ multiplex PCR assay. The multiplex PCR relied on a mix of 60 forward primers for TCR Vbeta segments and 13 reverse primers for TCR Jbeta segments. Sourced from immuneACCESS, this table was stored by TCRdb with only in-frame sequences that have V and J called. A share of the clones is absent; for the studies checked, an unresolved V gene accounts for under half, and the remainder has no known explanation. Present in this sample are roughly 190,000 clones, around 87% of which were seen just once. The ten most abundant clones make up 1% to 1.5% of the sample. The sequenced sample consisted of PBMCs. Receptors were obtained from a man in his thirties or forties in good health and CMV-seronegative.

The J gene is TRBJ1-2, the V gene TRBV5-6; D is perhaps TRBD1 (6 bases). Germline CDR1 and CDR2: SGHDT and YYEEEE. Trimming took off 3 bases at V and 0 bases at J, with 18 bases between the two ends. There are 17 residues in the CDR3. CDR3 region: CASSSFFGGRANYGYTF. The CDR3 DNA is TGTGCCAGCAGCTCCTTCTTTGGGGGCCGTGCTAACTATGGCTACACCTTC. Full variable domain (rest looked up from reference TRBV5-6 and TRBJ1-2): DAGVTQSPTHLIKTRGQQVTLRCSPKSGHDTVSWYQQALGQGPQFIFQYYEEEERQRGNFPDRFSGHQFPNYSSELNVNALLLGDSALYLCASSSFFGGRANYGYTFGSGTRLTVV.

The chain employs TRBV10-1 and TRBJ1-1; TRBD1 might be the D (6 bases). V was trimmed by 2 bases and J by 2 bases, leaving 9 bases between them. Germline values: CDR1 WNHNN, CDR2 SYGVQD (reference sequence). The length of the CDR3 is 14 residues. CDR3 coding DNA: TGCGCCAGCAGTGAGGGGGGCCCCAACACTGAAGCTTTCTTT. It yields the protein CASSEGGPNTEAFF.

The rearrangement links TRBV27 to TRBJ2-7; 7 nucleotides match TRBD1. Germline-derived CDR1 and CDR2 are MNHEY and SMNVEV (reference sequence). V lost 6 bases, J lost 5 bases, and 13 bases stayed unmatched. CDR3 length equals 15 residues. The CDR3 region has the DNA TGTGCCAGCAGCCCTTGGGGGACAGCGTGGGACGAGCAGTACTTC. It specifies CASSPWGTAWDEQYF.

The gene calls are TRBV19 and TRBJ2-1; tentative D call: TRBD1 (6 bases). The CDR3 consists of 13 residues. Germline CDR1 LNHDA, CDR2 SQIVND (reference sequence). V was pared by 9 bases and J by 3 bases, with 12 bases between. This CDR3 is CASSWTDYNEQFF. The CDR3 nucleotides are TGTGCCAGCAGTTGGACAGACTACAATGAGCAGTTCTTC.

The chain carries TRBV4-3 and TRBJ1-2, with no clear D. In germline, CDR1 is LGHNA, CDR2 YSLEER. This CDR3 has 15 residues. The ends were cut back, 0 bases at V and 3 bases at J, with 11 bases in the middle. The CDR3 protein is CASSQDRGRDYGYTF. DNA of the CDR3: TGCGCCAGCAGCCAAGATCGGGGTCGGGACTATGGCTACACCTTC.

V and J are TRBV9 and TRBJ2-1; D ambiguous. The V gene's germline CDR1 is SGDLS and CDR2 YYNGEE. Trimming left V 0 bases short and J 5 bases short, with 9 bases between. The length of the CDR3 is 14 residues. In nucleotides, the CDR3 is TGTGCCAGCAGCGTAGTTTGGCAGAACAATGAGCAGTTCTTC. It yields the protein CASSVVWQNNEQFF.

J is TRBJ1-1 and V is TRBV5-5; no clear D gene. The CDR3 is 14 amino acids. Deletions cut 0 bases from V and 0 bases from J, with 6 bases between. CDR1 is SGHKS, CDR2 YYEKEE, per germline (reference sequence). CDR3 bases: TGTGCCAGCAGCTTGGGAGGGATGAACACTGAAGCTTTCTTT. Protein product: CASSLGGMNTEAFF. The variable domain in full, completed from reference TRBV5-5 and TRBJ1-1, reads DAGVTQSPTHLIKTRGQQVTLRCSPISGHKSVSWYQQVLGQGPQFIFQYYEKEERGRGNFPDRFSARQFPNYSSELNVNALLLGDSALYLCASSLGGMNTEAFFGQGTRLTVV.

The rearrangement uses TRBV6-5 and TRBJ2-2, with 10 bases aligning to TRBD1. V was pared by 5 bases and J by 7 bases, with 4 bases of the junction left unmatched. Germline V gene sequence: CDR1 MNHEY, CDR2 SVGAGI. This CDR3 comprises 14 residues. CDR3 in DNA: TGTGCCAGCAGTGACAGGGGGCTCGTCGGGGAGCTGTTTTTT. Translation gives CASSDRGLVGELFF.

The chain has TRBV6-5 and TRBJ2-7; perhaps TRBD1 as D (5 bases). V was shortened by 2 bases and J by 2 bases, with 7 bases between the two germline ends. The CDR3 totals 13 residues. Germline V gene sequence: CDR1 MNHEY, CDR2 SVGAGI. Here the CDR3 reads CASSYQGPYEQYF. In DNA form, the CDR3 reads TGTGCCAGCAGTTACCAGGGCCCCTACGAGCAGTACTTC.

Notes on this clone: The junction does not match germline at one end; this may be a read error. J is TRBJ1-1 and V is TRBV7-9, with 7 nucleotides matching TRBD1. The CDR3 has 15 residues. Per the germline V gene, CDR1 is SEHNR and CDR2 is FQNEAQ (reference sequence). The DNA of the CDR3 is TGTTCCAGCAGCTCCTCCGGGACAGTGAAGGCTGAAGCTTTCTTT. It is translated as CSSSSSGTVKAEAFF.

To note about this clone: The junction departs from germline at one end; a sequencing error may be responsible. The V call is TRBV18, the J call TRBJ2-5; 8 bases are shared with TRBD2. Germline V gives CDR1 KGHSH, CDR2 LQKENI. The CDR3 spans 13 residues. CDR3 in DNA: TGTGCCAGCTCCGGACTAGCCTGGGAGACTCAGTACTTC. Its protein product is CASSGLAWETQYF.

The count of this clone is one. The rearrangement uses TRBV15 and TRBJ2-3, with 7 bases lining up with TRBD2. This CDR3 is 18 amino acids long. Germline-derived CDR1 and CDR2 are LNHNV and YYDKDF (reference sequence). Trimming took 3 bases from V and 2 from J; bases not matched to a gene: 14. CDR3 amino acids: CATSSRRTGLVYTDTQYF. CDR3 bases: TGTGCCACCAGCAGCAGAAGAACAGGACTAGTGTACACAGATACGCAGTATTTT.

V is TRBV6-1 and J is TRBJ1-1, with 8 bases matching TRBD1. The CDR3 contains 14 residues. J gave up 10 bases and V 2 bases, and 9 bases lay outside the gene matches. Germline lookup yields CDR1 MNHNS and CDR2 SASEGT. CDR3 bases: TGTGCCAGCAGTGAAACTCGACAGGGGAGGGTAGCTTTCTTT. As protein: CASSETRQGRVAFF.

This clone was observed a few times. The junction shows a germline mismatch at one end, possibly a read error. The gene calls are TRBV2 and TRBJ2-3; weak D call: TRBD2 (6 bases). This CDR3 is 14 amino acids long. The germline gives CDR1 SNHLY, CDR2 FYNNEI. The chain's CDR3 is CAGSKGTSTDTQYF. The CDR3 coding sequence is TGTGCCGGCAGTAAAGGGACTAGCACAGATACGCAGTATTTT. Complete variable domain (other parts from reference TRBV2 and TRBJ2-3): EPEVTQTPSHQVTQMGQEVILRCVPISNHLYFYWYRQILGQKVEFLVSFYNNEISEKSEIFDDQFSVERPDGSNFTLKIRSTKLEDSAMYFCAGSKGTSTDTQYFGPGTRLTVL.

Only one count was recorded for this clone. The CDR3: CASSIAGGTYEQYF. CDR3 nucleotide sequence: TGTGCCAGTAGTATCGCAGGGGGGACCTACGAGCAGTACTTC. This chain joins TRBV19 and TRBJ2-7; TRBD1 might be the D (7 bases). The ends were cut back, 3 bases at V and 2 bases at J, with 11 bases in the middle. CDR1 is LNHDA and CDR2 is SQIVND in the germline V gene (reference sequence). The CDR3 length is 14 residues. Using reference TRBV19 and TRBJ2-7 for the parts outside the CDR3, the full variable domain is DGGITQSPKYLFRKEGQNVTLSCEQNLNHDAMYWYRQDPGQGLRLIYYSQIVNDFQKGDIAEGYSVSREKKESFPLTVTSAQKNPTAFYLCASSIAGGTYEQYFGPGTRLTVT.

The gene calls are TRBV27 and TRBJ2-5; 7 bases match TRBD1. The assigned J gene may be wrong: the sequence end matches TRBJ2-7 better. The CDR3 is made up of 13 amino acids. Per the germline V gene, CDR1 is MNHEY and CDR2 is SMNVEV (reference sequence). CDR3: CASSLRGPYEQYF. In DNA, the CDR3 is TGTGCCAGCAGTTTGAGGGGGCCGTACGAGCAGTACTTC.

This clone was counted only a few times. The CDR3, as DNA: TGTGCCAGCAGGGAGGTTGGCAATCAGCCCCAGCATTTT. Protein product: CASREVGNQPQHF. The rearrangement uses TRBV6-5 and TRBJ1-5; D uncertain. Germline V gene data show CDR1 as MNHEY and CDR2 as SVGAGI. The CDR3 has 13 residues. V was pared by 6 bases and J by 2 bases, with 8 bases between.

The chain joins TRBV30 to TRBJ1-4; tentatively, D is TRBD1 (6 bases). In germline, CDR1 is GTSNPN, CDR2 SVGIG (reference sequence). V was shortened by 8 bases and J by 0 bases, with 16 bases between the two germline ends. CDR3 length: 15 residues. The CDR3 loop is CASSGQPTTNEKLFF. CDR3 nucleotide sequence: TGTGCCAGCTCCGGACAGCCAACAACTAATGAAAAACTGTTTTTT.

The chain carries TRBV6-6 and TRBJ2-1, with 7 nucleotides matching TRBD2. The CDR3 is made up of 15 amino acids. Germline-derived CDR1 and CDR2 are MNHNY and SVGAGI (reference sequence). With V trimmed by 6 bases and J by 5 bases, 10 bases remained unmatched. The DNA of the CDR3 is TGTGCCAGCAGAATTAGCGGGCCTTCCAACAATGAGCAGTTCTTC. Protein sequence: CASRISGPSNNEQFF.

The chain uses TRBV28 and TRBJ1-1, with TRBD1 as a possible D gene (5 bases). The CDR3 is made up of 15 amino acids. Deletions cut 7 bases from V and 4 bases from J, with 19 bases between. The germline CDR1 and CDR2 sequences are MDHEN and SYDVKM. This CDR3 is CASNSFQGLTTEAFF. CDR3 DNA sequence: TGTGCCAGCAATTCGTTCCAGGGACTGACCACTGAAGCTTTCTTT.

The CDR3 DNA is TGTGCCAGCAGTTTATACGGACAAGTACCCAATCAGCCCCAGCATTTT. Translated: CASSLYGQVPNQPQHF. The rearrangement joins TRBV27 to TRBJ1-5; perhaps TRBD1 as D (5 bases). Trimming removed 1 base at V and 3 bases at J, with 13 bases between. The CDR3 spans 16 residues. Germline lookup yields CDR1 MNHEY and CDR2 SMNVEV (reference sequence).

The chain links TRBV6-5 to TRBJ2-7; 9 bases map to TRBD1. The CDR3 is made up of 15 amino acids. The V segment lost 2 bases and the J segment 6 bases; nucleotides outside the gene matches: 8. CDR1 and CDR2 from the germline V gene are MNHEY and SVGAGI. As DNA, the CDR3 is TGTGCCAGCAGTTACGACGGGACAGGGACGGGCGAGCAGTACTTC. Amino acids: CASSYDGTGTGEQYF.

This chain links TRBV29-1 with TRBJ1-1; D gene uncertain. Germline assignment: CDR1 SQVTM and CDR2 ANQGSEA. There are 14 residues in the CDR3. V lost 2 bases and J lost 4, with 14 bases in between. This CDR3 is CSVETQVQLTEAFF. CDR3 bases: TGCAGCGTTGAAACGCAAGTACAGCTCACTGAAGCTTTCTTT. The whole variable domain, filled in from reference TRBV29-1 and TRBJ1-1, reads SAVISQKPSRDICQRGTSLTIQCQVDSQVTMMFWYRQQPGQSLTLIATANQGSEATYESGFVIDKFPISRPNLTFSTLTVSNMSPEDSSIYLCSVETQVQLTEAFFGQGTRLTVV.

This clone was seen a single time. The V call is TRBV14, the J call TRBJ1-1, with D possibly matching TRBD1 (5 bases). Germline V gene sequence: CDR1 SGHDN, CDR2 FVKESK. The CDR3 loop spans 13 amino acids. Trimming removed 4 bases from V and 7 bases from J, with 13 bases in between. CDR3 sequence: CASSPTGRSEAFF. The CDR3 coding sequence is TGTGCCAGCAGCCCAACAGGTCGTAGTGAAGCTTTCTTT.

The chain recombines TRBV18 with TRBJ2-1, with TRBD1 matching over 10 bases. J gave up 5 bases and V 9 bases, and 10 bases lay outside the gene matches. The CDR3 spans 15 residues. Per germline, CDR1 KGHSH and CDR2 LQKENI. The CDR3 bases are TGTGCCAGTTCGAACCGGGACAGGGGCAACAATGAGCAGTTCTTC. Translated: CASSNRDRGNNEQFF.

The chain recombines TRBV7-8 with TRBJ2-5; D perhaps matches TRBD2 (6 bases). The CDR3 runs to 14 residues. Per the germline V gene, CDR1 is SGHVS and CDR2 is FQNEAQ. Trimming cost V 6 bases and J 5 bases, with 16 bases left between them. This chain's CDR3 is CASRPDGREETQYF. The CDR3 nucleotides are TGTGCCAGCAGACCCGACGGGAGAGAGGAGACCCAGTACTTC.

The genes are TRBV2 and TRBJ2-1, with D possibly matching TRBD1 (8 bases). Trimming shortened V by 6 bases and J by 1 base, and 19 bases separated the two germline ends. Per germline, CDR1 SNHLY and CDR2 FYNNEI. CDR3 length: 17 residues. The CDR3 DNA is TGTGCCAGCAGGCCAGGGGGCGGGAGTGTATCCTACAATGAGCAGTTCTTC. It encodes CASRPGGGSVSYNEQFF.

This clone was seen only a few times. V gene TRBV5-6 combines with J gene TRBJ2-2; unclear D gene. The CDR3 sequence is 12 residues long. In germline, CDR1 is SGHDT, CDR2 YYEEEE. V shed 3 bases and J shed 3 bases, with 3 bases lying between them. CDR3 DNA: TGTGCCAGCAGCTCCGACACCGGGGAGCTGTTTTTT. Protein product: CASSSDTGELFF.

This rearrangement joins TRBV4-2 to TRBJ2-7; D is perhaps TRBD1 (5 bases). Germline lookup yields CDR1 LGHNA and CDR2 YNFKEQ. Trimming cost V 0 bases and J 3 bases, with 18 bases left between them. The CDR3 spans 17 residues. The CDR3 DNA follows: TGTGCCAGCAGCCAAGATGGGAAGCAGGGCAGTATCTACGAGCAGTACTTC. Translation gives CASSQDGKQGSIYEQYF.

This chain links TRBV5-1 with TRBJ1-4; D perhaps matches TRBD1 (6 bases). Germline V CDR1 and CDR2: SGHRS, YFSETQ. The CDR3 length is 15 residues. Trimming removed 4 bases from V and 8 bases from J, with 18 bases in between. CDR3 sequence: CASSQPGQQSEKLFF. Here the CDR3 DNA reads TGCGCCAGCAGCCAACCGGGACAACAGTCGGAAAAACTGTTTTTT.